Listed below are T cell receptor beta chains from one sample, sequenced in a study of blood T cell repertoires in COVID-19. TCRdb's table, derived via immunoSEQ multiplex PCR, lists solely in-frame clones and lacks some. In the table there are tens of thousands of clones, about 90% of which are singletons. The sequencing sample was made of peripheral blood. These receptor sequences come from a man in his fifties or sixties with active COVID-19. Both conserved end residues are part of each CDR3. Each record gives: D gene, V gene, clone size, J gene, CDR3 protein, CDR3 DNA. The D gene is left open where the match is weak. The listing skips clone size in some rows; elsewhere it reads once, few, many or a size class.

d_gene: TRBD1; v_gene: TRBV5-1; abundance: once; j_gene: TRBJ1-1; CDR3aa: CASSQGTGKTEAFF; CDR3nt: TGCGCCAGCAGCCAAGGGACAGGGAAGACTGAAGCTTTCTTT
d_gene: TRBD2; v_gene: TRBV7-2; abundance: NA; j_gene: TRBJ2-1; CDR3aa: CASSNQLAGDNEQFF; CDR3nt: TGTGCCAGCAGCAACCAACTAGCGGGGGACAATGAGCAGTTCTTC
d_gene: TRBD1; v_gene: TRBV6-5; abundance: NA; j_gene: TRBJ2-7; CDR3aa: CASSPRQGPYEQYF; CDR3nt: TGTGCCAGCAGTCCAAGACAGGGACCTTACGAGCAGTACTTC
d_gene: TRBD2; v_gene: TRBV18; abundance: NA; j_gene: TRBJ2-3; CDR3aa: CASSPASGRTDTQYF; CDR3nt: TGTGCCAGCTCACCAGCTAGCGGTCGCACAGATACGCAGTATTTT
d_gene: TRBD1; v_gene: TRBV28; abundance: NA; j_gene: TRBJ2-7; CDR3aa: CASSLEFGTGYYEQYF; CDR3nt: TGTGCCAGCAGTTTAGAGTTCGGGACAGGGTACTACGAGCAGTACTTC
d_gene: TRBD1; v_gene: TRBV27; abundance: NA; j_gene: TRBJ1-1; CDR3aa: CASRLGQGMEAFF; CDR3nt: TGTGCCAGCAGACTTGGACAGGGCATGGAAGCTTTCTTT
d_gene: NA; v_gene: TRBV6-6; abundance: once; j_gene: TRBJ1-4; CDR3aa: CASSYRGGTTNEKLFF; CDR3nt: TGTGCCAGCAGTTACCGGGGCGGGACAACTAATGAAAAACTGTTTTTT
d_gene: NA; v_gene: TRBV6-1; abundance: NA; j_gene: TRBJ2-2; CDR3aa: CASSEKLGVGSGELFF; CDR3nt: TGTGCCAGCAGTGAAAAGTTAGGGGTCGGGAGCGGGGAGCTGTTTTTT
d_gene: NA; v_gene: TRBV4-2; abundance: NA; j_gene: TRBJ2-4; CDR3aa: CASSQELGQEVNIQYF; CDR3nt: TGTGCCAGCAGCCAAGAGTTAGGGCAGGAGGTGAACATTCAGTACTTC
d_gene: NA; v_gene: TRBV27; abundance: NA; j_gene: TRBJ2-5; CDR3aa: CASATRIGETQYF; CDR3nt: TGTGCCAGCGCCACTAGAATAGGAGAGACCCAGTACTTC
d_gene: TRBD2; v_gene: TRBV29-1; abundance: NA; j_gene: TRBJ2-7; CDR3aa: CSVLGTSLNEQYF; CDR3nt: TGCAGCGTTCTAGGGACTAGTCTCAACGAGCAGTACTTC
d_gene: NA; v_gene: TRBV28; abundance: NA; j_gene: TRBJ1-2; CDR3aa: CARTDRYNYPEF; CDR3nt: TGTGCCAGAACCGACAGGTATAATTACCCGGAGTTC
d_gene: NA; v_gene: TRBV25-1; abundance: NA; j_gene: TRBJ1-1; CDR3aa: CASSDGVVITEAFF; CDR3nt: TGTGCCAGCAGTGACGGGGTAGTAATCACTGAAGCTTTCTTT
d_gene: NA; v_gene: TRBV6-5; abundance: once; j_gene: TRBJ2-2; CDR3aa: CASSGTGLAGELFF; CDR3nt: TGTGCCAGCAGCGGAACAGGCCTGGCCGGGGAGCTGTTTTTT
d_gene: NA; v_gene: TRBV11-2; abundance: NA; j_gene: TRBJ2-7; CDR3aa: CASSLVLVGDEQYF; CDR3nt: TGTGCCAGCAGCTTAGTACTAGTCGGGGACGAGCAGTACTTC
d_gene: TRBD2; v_gene: TRBV5-1; abundance: NA; j_gene: TRBJ2-5; CDR3aa: CASSPSPTSGRETQYF; CDR3nt: TGCGCCAGCAGCCCTAGCCCGACTAGCGGTAGAGAGACCCAGTACTTC
d_gene: TRBD1; v_gene: TRBV19; abundance: NA; j_gene: TRBJ1-5; CDR3aa: CASRGTGGFSYQPQHF; CDR3nt: TGTGCCAGTAGGGGGACAGGGGGCTTTTCCTATCAGCCCCAGCATTTT
d_gene: NA; v_gene: TRBV6-4; abundance: once; j_gene: TRBJ2-7; CDR3aa: CASSDSPSGEQYF; CDR3nt: TGTGCCAGCAGTGACTCCCCCTCCGGCGAGCAGTACTTC
d_gene: TRBD1; v_gene: TRBV4-1; abundance: NA; j_gene: TRBJ2-7; CDR3aa: CASSQDQGTGAYEQYF; CDR3nt: TGCGCCAGCAGCCAAGATCAGGGGACAGGGGCTTACGAGCAGTACTTC
d_gene: NA; v_gene: TRBV5-4; abundance: NA; j_gene: TRBJ1-1; CDR3aa: CASSLGQLGTEAFF; CDR3nt: TGTGCCAGCAGCTTGGGACAGTTAGGCACTGAAGCTTTCTTT
d_gene: NA; v_gene: TRBV5-1; abundance: NA; j_gene: TRBJ2-3; CDR3aa: CASSLTASTDTQYF; CDR3nt: TGCGCCAGCAGCTTGACTGCTAGCACAGATACGCAGTATTTT
d_gene: TRBD1; v_gene: TRBV19; abundance: NA; j_gene: TRBJ1-1; CDR3aa: CAVQTQGTGTAAFF; CDR3nt: TGTGCCGTACAAACCCAGGGGACCGGGACAGCAGCTTTCTTT
d_gene: NA; v_gene: TRBV6-5; abundance: NA; j_gene: TRBJ2-1; CDR3aa: CASSPPQGASEQFF; CDR3nt: TGTGCCAGCAGCCCACCCCAGGGCGCATCTGAGCAGTTCTTC
d_gene: NA; v_gene: TRBV7-8; abundance: NA; j_gene: TRBJ2-7; CDR3aa: CASSFGGMDEQYF; CDR3nt: TGTGCCAGCAGCTTTGGCGGGATGGACGAGCAGTACTTC
d_gene: TRBD2; v_gene: TRBV5-1; abundance: NA; j_gene: TRBJ2-6; CDR3aa: CATGGESSGANVLTF; CDR3nt: TGCGCCACCGGGGGGGAAAGCTCTGGGGCCAACGTCCTGACTTTC
d_gene: TRBD1; v_gene: TRBV25-1; abundance: once; j_gene: TRBJ1-2; CDR3aa: CASSTGTGLGYTF; CDR3nt: TGTGCCAGCAGTACCGGGACAGGGCTCGGCTACACCTTC
d_gene: TRBD1; v_gene: TRBV7-2; abundance: NA; j_gene: TRBJ2-1; CDR3aa: CASSYGQGSGNEQFF; CDR3nt: TGTGCCAGCAGTTACGGACAGGGTTCGGGTAATGAGCAGTTCTTC
d_gene: NA; v_gene: TRBV5-1; abundance: NA; j_gene: TRBJ1-4; CDR3aa: CASSKKTATNEKLFF; CDR3nt: TGCGCCAGCAGCAAAAAGACAGCAACTAATGAAAAACTGTTTTTT
d_gene: TRBD1; v_gene: TRBV19; abundance: NA; j_gene: TRBJ2-7; CDR3aa: CASQGAYEQYF; CDR3nt: TGTGCCAGTCAGGGGGCGTACGAGCAGTACTTC
d_gene: NA; v_gene: TRBV3-1/TRBV3-2; abundance: NA; j_gene: TRBJ2-3; CDR3aa: CASSRTGTDTQYF; CDR3nt: TGTGCCAGCAGCCGGACTGGCACAGATACGCAGTATTTT
d_gene: NA; v_gene: TRBV30; abundance: NA; j_gene: TRBJ1-3; CDR3aa: CAWSVQDGYTIYF; CDR3nt: TGTGCCTGGAGTGTACAGGACGGGTACACCATATATTTT
d_gene: TRBD1; v_gene: TRBV28; abundance: NA; j_gene: TRBJ2-7; CDR3aa: CASSLGQGAREQYF; CDR3nt: TGTGCCAGCAGTTTGGGACAGGGGGCTCGCGAGCAGTACTTC
d_gene: NA; v_gene: TRBV30; abundance: NA; j_gene: TRBJ2-1; CDR3aa: CAWTSLNEQFF; CDR3nt: TGTGCCTGGACTAGCTTGAATGAGCAGTTCTTC
d_gene: TRBD2; v_gene: TRBV10-3; abundance: NA; j_gene: TRBJ2-1; CDR3aa: CAIRRDYPSYNEQFF; CDR3nt: TGTGCCATCAGACGGGACTACCCCTCCTACAATGAGCAGTTCTTC
d_gene: NA; v_gene: TRBV21-1; abundance: once; j_gene: TRBJ2-5; CDR3aa: CASSTPRGYLETQYF; CDR3nt: TGTGCCAGCAGCACCCCCAGGGGTTATCTAGAGACCCAGTACTTC
d_gene: NA; v_gene: TRBV7-2; abundance: NA; j_gene: TRBJ1-1; CDR3aa: CASRGRSNTEAFF; CDR3nt: TGTGCCAGCAGAGGGAGGAGCAACACTGAAGCTTTCTTT
d_gene: NA; v_gene: TRBV7-8; abundance: NA; j_gene: TRBJ2-7; CDR3aa: CASSPTRLVAAGQYF; CDR3nt: TGTGCCAGCAGCCCTACCCGTTTAGTAGCCGCCGGGCAGTACTTC
d_gene: TRBD1; v_gene: TRBV19; abundance: NA; j_gene: TRBJ1-5; CDR3aa: CASSDRELNQPQHF; CDR3nt: TGTGCCAGTAGTGACAGGGAACTCAATCAGCCCCAGCATTTT
d_gene: NA; v_gene: TRBV18; abundance: NA; j_gene: TRBJ1-4; CDR3aa: CASSPRGSQEKLFF; CDR3nt: TGTGCCAGCTCACCGCGGGGATCTCAAGAAAAACTGTTTTTT
d_gene: TRBD1; v_gene: TRBV28; abundance: NA; j_gene: TRBJ2-1; CDR3aa: CASRRDRVSWEQFF; CDR3nt: TGTGCCAGCAGACGGGACAGGGTATCATGGGAGCAGTTCTTC
d_gene: NA; v_gene: TRBV6-5; abundance: NA; j_gene: TRBJ2-7; CDR3aa: CASSLDSGYEQYF; CDR3nt: TGTGCCAGCAGTCTGGACAGCGGCTACGAGCAGTACTTC
d_gene: NA; v_gene: TRBV14; abundance: few; j_gene: TRBJ1-5; CDR3aa: CASSQGRNQPQHF; CDR3nt: TGTGCCAGCAGCCAAGGCAGGAATCAGCCCCAGCATTTT
d_gene: TRBD1; v_gene: TRBV24-1; abundance: NA; j_gene: TRBJ2-7; CDR3aa: CATSDALLQGAAGEQYF; CDR3nt: TGTGCCACCAGTGACGCCCTTCTTCAGGGGGCCGCCGGTGAGCAGTACTTC
d_gene: NA; v_gene: TRBV25-1; abundance: NA; j_gene: TRBJ2-1; CDR3aa: CAAGLGIGEQFF; CDR3nt: TGTGCTGCGGGACTGGGGATTGGGGAGCAGTTCTTC
d_gene: TRBD1; v_gene: TRBV7-8; abundance: NA; j_gene: TRBJ1-4; CDR3aa: CASSLSGQGPFVNEKLFF; CDR3nt: TGTGCCAGCAGCTTATCGGGACAGGGGCCTTTCGTCAATGAAAAACTGTTTTTT